The entry that follows covers one T cell receptor (beta chain) sequence. Its cognate antigen is unknown. Using its own MiXCR run on the RT-PCR reads, TCRdb lists one record per CDR3 protein. The sample includes around 750,000 distinct CDR3 sequences, around 20% seen only once; the top ten take around 9.6%. This sample is part of a study of response to subunit inactivated influenza vaccine. CDR3 length: 11 amino acids. Trimming left V 7 bases short and J 6 bases short, with 6 bases between. Looked up from germline, CDR1 is MDHEN and CDR2 is SYDVKM. Findings and limits, study-wide: Authors suggested each seasonal influenza vaccination recruits few new T cells.

The chain joins TRBV28 to TRBJ2-2; D call uncertain. Sequenced here: PBMCs from blood, sampled more than 4 days after vaccination. The receptor was derived from a man aged 50-59 years who received an inactivated influenza vaccine. CDR3: CASTGPGELFF. CDR3 DNA sequence: TGTGCCAGCACGGGCCCCGGGGAGCTGTTTTTT.